These 21 T cell receptor beta chains were all obtained from the same sample, sequenced in a study of T-cell memory formation after mild COVID-19. MiXCR was run by TCRdb on the 5' RACE reads, yielding one entry per CDR3 protein. The sample holds almost 350,000 distinct CDR3 sequences, 20% to 25% seen once. The sequenced material came from PBMCs or a T cell subset sorted from them (not recorded which). The origin of the receptors is a young man who had mild COVID-19 (a few samples of this study predate the infection). Cell type and time point are not known.

This clonotype was counted many times. This sequence joins TRBV6-5 and TRBJ2-2; TRBD2 aligns across 15 bases. V dropped 5 bases and J dropped 0; count of bases not matched to a gene: 10. The CDR3 consists of 20 residues. The germline CDR1 and CDR2 sequences are MNHEY and SVGAGI. CDR3 DNA: TGTGCCAGCAGTGACGCCTTGGGACTAGCGGGGGGTCCGAACACCGGGGAGCTGTTTTTT. Protein sequence: CASSDALGLAGGPNTGELFF.

J is TRBJ2-1 and V is TRBV5-4; TRBD2 matches 13 bases. The CDR3 loop spans 15 amino acids. Germline values: CDR1 SGHNT, CDR2 YYREEE (reference sequence). With V trimmed by 2 bases and J by 7 bases, 3 bases remained unmatched. CDR3 DNA sequence: TGTGCCAGCAGCTTTTCACTAGCGGGGGGGAATGAGCAGTTCTTC. Protein product: CASSFSLAGGNEQFF. Supplemented by reference TRBV5-4 and TRBJ2-1, the full variable domain reads ETGVTQSPTHLIKTRGQQVTLRCSSQSGHNTVSWYQQALGQGPQFIFQYYREEENGRGNFPPRFSGLQFPNYSSELNVNALELDDSALYLCASSFSLAGGNEQFFGPGTRLTVL.

The CDR3 is CSAPVQGIYSNQPQHF. DNA of the CDR3: TGCAGTGCTCCTGTACAGGGGATTTATAGCAATCAGCCCCAGCATTTT. The chain uses TRBV20-1 and TRBJ1-5, with 7 bases aligning to TRBD1. J was trimmed by 0 bases and V by 5 bases; bases with no gene match: 10. Per the germline V gene, CDR1 is DFQATT and CDR2 is SNEGSKA (reference sequence). This CDR3 comprises 16 residues.

This clonotype has more than one count but fewer than ten. The rearrangement joins TRBV5-1 to TRBJ1-2; TRBD1 is a possible D gene (5 bases). CDR3 length equals 16 residues. Germline V gene data show CDR1 as SGHRS and CDR2 as YFSETQ. V lost 4 bases to trimming and J lost 4 bases, with 20 bases between them. DNA for the CDR3: TGCGCCAGCAGCGTAACGACCGGGACGGAGGGCTATGGCTACACCTTC. Translated, it gives CASSVTTGTEGYGYTF.

This rearrangement joins TRBV4-1 to TRBJ1-5; D is ambiguous. The V and J ends lost 6 bases and 1 base respectively, with 13 bases between them. Germline V gene sequence: CDR1 MGHRA, CDR2 YSYEKL. The length of the CDR3 is 15 residues. CDR3 sequence reads: CASSSRAVSNQPQHF. Written as DNA, the CDR3 is TGCGCCAGCAGTTCCCGGGCAGTGAGCAATCAGCCCCAGCATTTT.

The chain is built from TRBV10-1 and TRBJ2-7; D is perhaps TRBD1 (5 bases). The CDR3 extends over 12 amino acids. Germline V CDR1 and CDR2: WNHNN, SYGVQD (reference sequence). V dropped 3 bases and J dropped 5 bases, with 8 bases sitting between them. This chain's CDR3 is CASSDRAHEQYV. The CDR3 DNA reads TGCGCCAGCAGTGACAGGGCTCACGAGCAGTACGTC.

This clonotype was observed a handful of times. This sequence joins TRBV28 and TRBJ2-1; D uncertain. Trimming took 6 bases from V and 9 from J, leaving 18 bases between them. The CDR3 loop spans 14 amino acids. Germline V lookup: CDR1 MDHEN, CDR2 SYDVKM. CDR3 sequence: CASSSLRVLSEQFF. The CDR3 coding sequence is TGTGCCAGCAGCTCCTTGCGAGTCCTCAGTGAGCAGTTCTTC.

V gene TRBV7-9 combines with J gene TRBJ1-1; perhaps TRBD1 as D (6 bases). CDR3 size: 13 residues. V was cut by 6 bases and J by 7 bases, with 15 bases left in between. The germline V gene encodes CDR1 SEHNR and CDR2 FQNEAQ (reference sequence). The CDR3 protein is CASSGATGHEAFF. Written as DNA, the CDR3 is TGTGCCAGCAGTGGGGCGACAGGCCATGAAGCTTTCTTT.

This clonotype has ten or more counts. This chain uses TRBV4-2 with TRBJ2-7; TRBD2 agrees at 7 bases. This CDR3 spans 15 amino acids. Germline CDR1 reads LGHNA; CDR2 reads YNFKEQ. With V trimmed by 1 base and J by 0 bases, 3 bases remained unmatched. CDR3 in amino acids: CASSQVAGVSYEQYF. DNA of the CDR3: TGTGCCAGCAGCCAAGTTGCGGGGGTCTCCTACGAGCAGTACTTC.

This clonotype was counted at least ten times. This sequence joins TRBV19 and TRBJ1-5, with 7 nucleotides matching TRBD1. The CDR3 is made up of 14 amino acids. The V gene's germline CDR1 is LNHDA and CDR2 SQIVND (reference sequence). Germline trimming cut 6 bases from V and 4 bases from J; bases unmatched to any gene: 6. CDR3 residues: CASSPGGRNQPQHF. CDR3 bases: TGTGCCAGTAGCCCAGGGGGAAGAAATCAGCCCCAGCATTTT. The complete variable domain, with remaining parts taken from reference TRBV19 and TRBJ1-5, reads DGGITQSPKYLFRKEGQNVTLSCEQNLNHDAMYWYRQDPGQGLRLIYYSQIVNDFQKGDIAEGYSVSREKKESFPLTVTSAQKNPTAFYLCASSPGGRNQPQHFGDGTRLSIL.

The genes are TRBV20-1 and TRBJ2-3; a possible D gene is TRBD2 (6 bases). Germline values: CDR1 DFQATT, CDR2 SNEGSKA (reference sequence). Trimming removed 3 bases at V and 3 bases at J, with 13 bases between. There are 14 residues in the CDR3. Here the CDR3 reads CSARGGLETDTQYF. CDR3 nucleotides: TGCAGTGCTAGGGGGGGACTGGAAACAGATACGCAGTATTTT.

V usage is TRBV12-3 or TRBV12-4 and J usage is TRBJ2-7, with D unclear. This CDR3 region has 13 residues. Deletions cut 1 base from V and 4 bases from J, with 8 bases between. Here the CDR3 DNA reads TGTGCCAGCAGTTTAGGGGCACAGTACGAGCAGTACGTC. This codes for CASSLGAQYEQYV.

This clonotype has a handful of counts. The CDR3 loop is CASSQGVIRDRGYGYTF. The CDR3 DNA reads as TGCGCCAGCAGCCAAGGGGTCATCCGGGACAGGGGCTATGGCTACACCTTC. The chain couples TRBV4-1 to TRBJ1-2, with TRBD1 identical over 10 bases. There are 17 residues in the CDR3. CDR1 MGHRA and CDR2 YSYEKL come from the germline V gene. J was trimmed by 4 bases and V by 1 base; bases with no gene match: 9.

The rearrangement joins TRBV5-4 to TRBJ2-5; TRBD2 agrees at 7 bases. V shed 3 bases, J shed 2 bases, and the junction held 4 bases outside the gene matches. Germline V gives CDR1 SGHNT, CDR2 YYREEE (reference sequence). The CDR3 consists of 14 residues. The CDR3 loop reads CASSWEGYQETQYF. The CDR3 nucleotides are TGTGCCAGCAGCTGGGAGGGCTATCAAGAGACCCAGTACTTC.

This clonotype was detected only a few times. The CDR3 loop is CASSHRGGVNTEAFF. In DNA form, the CDR3 reads TGTGCCAGCAGCCATCGTGGGGGGGTGAACACTGAAGCTTTCTTT. The J gene is TRBJ1-1, the V gene TRBV28; perhaps TRBD1 as D (5 bases). The V gene's germline CDR1 is MDHEN and CDR2 SYDVKM. V was shortened by 6 bases and J by 0 bases, with 14 bases between the two germline ends. This CDR3 spans 15 amino acids.

V gene TRBV21-1 combines with J gene TRBJ2-7. TRBV21-1 is classified as a pseudogene. The CDR3 totals 13 residues. The CDR3 DNA reads TGTGCCAGCAGCAAAGTCAATCTCTACGAGCAGTACGTC. Translated: CASSKVNLYEQYV.

The CDR3 loop is CASYRGPDEKLFF. The CDR3 bases are TGCGCCAGCTATAGGGGGCCGGATGAAAAACTGTTTTTT. The rearrangement joins TRBV10-2 to TRBJ1-4; 7 bases are shared with TRBD1. V trimming: 8 bases; J trimming: 6 bases; junction bases outside the gene matches: 6. Germline CDR1 WSHSY, CDR2 SAAADI. The CDR3 is 13 residues long.

This chain connects TRBV6-5 to TRBJ2-2; D uncertain. The CDR3 runs to 14 residues. Trimming cost V 2 bases and J 1 base, with 5 bases left between them. Germline-derived CDR1 and CDR2 are MNHEY and SVGAGI. CDR3 DNA: TGTGCCAGCAGTTACCACGGGAACACCGGGGAGCTGTTTTTT. This gives the protein CASSYHGNTGELFF.

The genes are TRBV27 and TRBJ2-3; D is perhaps TRBD2 (7 bases). V gave up 4 bases and J gave up 3 bases, with 14 bases separating them. Germline-derived CDR1 and CDR2 are MNHEY and SMNVEV (reference sequence). This CDR3 has 15 residues. CDR3 sequence reads: CASSSQQGGTDTQYF. In nucleotides, the CDR3 is TGTGCCAGCAGTTCCCAACAGGGAGGGACAGATACGCAGTATTTT.

This chain joins TRBV11-2 and TRBJ2-1; D remains ambiguous. The V end was cut by 5 bases, the J end by 9 bases, with 11 bases between. This CDR3 spans 12 amino acids. Germline loops: CDR1 SGHAT, CDR2 FQNNGV. This chain's CDR3 is CASSQQVREQFF. In DNA form, the CDR3 reads TGTGCCAGCAGCCAACAAGTACGTGAGCAGTTCTTC.

This clonotype was recorded a few times. The chain combines TRBV5-4 with TRBJ2-3; 8 nucleotides agree with TRBD2. The V segment lost 0 bases and the J segment 0 bases; nucleotides outside the gene matches: 6. This CDR3 has 17 amino acids. Germline loops: CDR1 SGHNT, CDR2 YYREEE (reference sequence). CDR3 protein: CASSLAIRGGSTDTQYF. The CDR3 DNA follows: TGTGCCAGCAGCTTGGCGATACGCGGGGGGAGCACAGATACGCAGTATTTT. The whole variable domain, remainder taken from reference TRBV5-4 and TRBJ2-3, is ETGVTQSPTHLIKTRGQQVTLRCSSQSGHNTVSWYQQALGQGPQFIFQYYREEENGRGNFPPRFSGLQFPNYSSELNVNALELDDSALYLCASSLAIRGGSTDTQYFGPGTRLTVL.